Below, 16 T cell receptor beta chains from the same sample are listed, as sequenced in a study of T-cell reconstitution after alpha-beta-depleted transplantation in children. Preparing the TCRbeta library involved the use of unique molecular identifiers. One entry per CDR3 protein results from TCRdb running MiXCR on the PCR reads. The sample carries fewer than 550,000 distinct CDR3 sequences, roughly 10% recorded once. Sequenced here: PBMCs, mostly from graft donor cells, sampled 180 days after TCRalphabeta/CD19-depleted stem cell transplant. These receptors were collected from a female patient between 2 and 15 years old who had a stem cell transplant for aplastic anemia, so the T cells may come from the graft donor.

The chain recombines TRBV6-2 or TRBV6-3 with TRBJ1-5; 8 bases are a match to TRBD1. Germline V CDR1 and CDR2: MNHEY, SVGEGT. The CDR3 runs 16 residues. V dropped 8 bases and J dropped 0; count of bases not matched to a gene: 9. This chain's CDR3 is CASCFPGQVSNQPQHF. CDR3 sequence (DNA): TGTGCCAGCTGCTTTCCGGGACAGGTTAGCAATCAGCCCCAGCATTTT.

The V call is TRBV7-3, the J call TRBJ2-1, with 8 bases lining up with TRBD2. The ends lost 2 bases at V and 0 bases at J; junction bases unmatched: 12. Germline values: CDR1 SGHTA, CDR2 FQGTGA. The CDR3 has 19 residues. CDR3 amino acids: CASSLVAGLPLSSYNEQFF. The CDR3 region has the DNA TGTGCCAGCAGCTTAGTAGCGGGGCTACCCCTGAGCTCCTACAATGAGCAGTTCTTC.

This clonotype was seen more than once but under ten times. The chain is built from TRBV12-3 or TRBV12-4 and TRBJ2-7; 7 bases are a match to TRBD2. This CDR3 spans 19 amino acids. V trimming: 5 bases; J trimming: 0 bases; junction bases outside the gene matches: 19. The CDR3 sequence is CASSPPTTGLDSSSYEQYV. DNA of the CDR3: TGTGCCAGCAGTCCACCCACGACCGGACTAGACTCAAGCTCCTACGAGCAGTACGTC.

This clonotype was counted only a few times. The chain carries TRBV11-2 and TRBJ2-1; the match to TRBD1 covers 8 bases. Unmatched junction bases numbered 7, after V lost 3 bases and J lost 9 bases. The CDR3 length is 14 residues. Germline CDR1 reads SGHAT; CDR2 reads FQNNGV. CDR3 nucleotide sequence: TGTGCCAGCAGCTTTGGGCAGGGGGCTTGTGAGCAGTTCTTC. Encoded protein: CASSFGQGACEQFF.

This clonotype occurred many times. DNA of the CDR3: TGCGCCAGCAGCTTGGCCGGGACTGGGCGGCGCGAGCAGTTCTTC. Translating it yields CASSLAGTGRREQFF. The chain is built from TRBV5-1 and TRBJ2-1; possible D gene TRBD2, 6 bases. CDR1 and CDR2 from the germline V gene are SGHRS and YFSETQ. This CDR3 is 15 amino acids long. Trimming removed 0 bases from V and 10 bases from J, with 17 bases in between.

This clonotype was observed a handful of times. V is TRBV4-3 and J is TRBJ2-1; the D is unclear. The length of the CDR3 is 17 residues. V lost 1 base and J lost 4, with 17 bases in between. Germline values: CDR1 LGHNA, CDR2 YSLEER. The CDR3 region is CASSQVLGAAFYNEQFF. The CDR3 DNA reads TGCGCCAGCAGCCAAGTACTGGGTGCCGCGTTTTACAATGAGCAGTTCTTC.

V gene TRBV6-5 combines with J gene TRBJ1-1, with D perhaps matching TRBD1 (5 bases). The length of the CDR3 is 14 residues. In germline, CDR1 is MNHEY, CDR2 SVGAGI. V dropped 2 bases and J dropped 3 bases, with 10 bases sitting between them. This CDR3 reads CASSYAGTDTEAFF. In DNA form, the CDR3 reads TGTGCCAGCAGTTACGCGGGGACGGACACTGAAGCTTTCTTT.

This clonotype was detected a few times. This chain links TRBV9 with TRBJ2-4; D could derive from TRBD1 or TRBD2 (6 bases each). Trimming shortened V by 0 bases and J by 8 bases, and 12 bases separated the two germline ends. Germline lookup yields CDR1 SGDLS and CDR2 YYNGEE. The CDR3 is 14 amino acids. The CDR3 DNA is TGTGCCAGCAGCGTAGGTGGAGGGGGAGACATTCAGTACTTC. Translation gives CASSVGGGGDIQYF.

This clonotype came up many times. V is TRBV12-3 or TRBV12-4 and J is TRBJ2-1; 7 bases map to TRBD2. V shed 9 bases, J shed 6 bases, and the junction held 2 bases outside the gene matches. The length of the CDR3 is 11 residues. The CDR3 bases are TGTGCCAGTAGCGGGTTCAATGAGCAGTTCTTC. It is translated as CASSGFNEQFF.

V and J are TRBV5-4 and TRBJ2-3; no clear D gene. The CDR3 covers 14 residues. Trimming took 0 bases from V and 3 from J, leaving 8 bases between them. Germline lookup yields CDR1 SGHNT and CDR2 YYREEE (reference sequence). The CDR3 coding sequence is TGTGCCAGCAGCTTGGAAGGGAAAACAGATACGCAGTATTTT. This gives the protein CASSLEGKTDTQYF.

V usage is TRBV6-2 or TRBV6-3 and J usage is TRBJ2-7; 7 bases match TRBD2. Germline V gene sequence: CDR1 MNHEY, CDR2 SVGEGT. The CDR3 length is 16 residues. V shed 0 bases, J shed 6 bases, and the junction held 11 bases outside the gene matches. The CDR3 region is CASSYSIIKRDIEQYF. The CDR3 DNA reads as TGTGCCAGCAGTTACTCGATAATCAAGCGGGATATCGAGCAGTACTTC.

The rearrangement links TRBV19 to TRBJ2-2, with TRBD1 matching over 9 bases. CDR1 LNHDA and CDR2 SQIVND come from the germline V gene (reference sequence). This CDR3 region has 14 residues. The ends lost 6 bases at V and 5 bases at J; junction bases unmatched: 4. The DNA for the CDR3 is TGTGCCAGTAGCCAACAGGGGGCAACCGGGGAGCTGTTTTTT. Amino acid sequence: CASSQQGATGELFF.

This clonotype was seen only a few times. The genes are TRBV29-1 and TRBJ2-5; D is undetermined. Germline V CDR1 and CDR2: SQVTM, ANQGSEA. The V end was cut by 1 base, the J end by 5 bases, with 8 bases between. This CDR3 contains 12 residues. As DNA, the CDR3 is TGCAGCGTTGAAGGGAGTTGGGAGACCCAGTACTTC. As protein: CSVEGSWETQYF.

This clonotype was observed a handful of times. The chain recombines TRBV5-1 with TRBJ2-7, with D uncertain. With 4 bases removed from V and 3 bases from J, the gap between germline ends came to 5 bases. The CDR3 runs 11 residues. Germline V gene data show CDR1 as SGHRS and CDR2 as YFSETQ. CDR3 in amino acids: CASSADYEQYF. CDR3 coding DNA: TGCGCCAGCAGCGCGGACTACGAGCAGTACTTC.

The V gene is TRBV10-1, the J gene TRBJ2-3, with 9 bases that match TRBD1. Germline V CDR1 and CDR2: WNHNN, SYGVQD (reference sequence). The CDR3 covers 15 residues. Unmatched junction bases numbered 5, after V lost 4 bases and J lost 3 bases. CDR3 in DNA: TGCGCCAGCAGTGCCGGACAGGGGATAACAGATACGCAGTATTTT. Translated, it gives CASSAGQGITDTQYF.

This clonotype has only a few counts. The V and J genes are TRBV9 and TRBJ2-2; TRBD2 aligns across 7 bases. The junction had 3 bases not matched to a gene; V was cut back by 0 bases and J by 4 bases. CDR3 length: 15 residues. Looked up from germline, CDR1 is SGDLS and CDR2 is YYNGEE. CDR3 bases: TGTGCCAGCAGCGTAGACCCGGGAGGCACCGGGGAGCTGTTTTTT. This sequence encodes CASSVDPGGTGELFF.